This T cell receptor beta chain came from a study of T-cell reconstitution after alpha-beta-depleted transplantation in children. The CDR3 extends over 11 amino acids. Per germline, CDR1 SEHNR and CDR2 FQNEAQ (reference sequence). Regarding this clonotype: A read error may produce the germline difference seen at one junction end.

For TCRbeta, the library was prepared with unique molecular identifiers. Using its own MiXCR run on the PCR reads, TCRdb lists one record per CDR3 protein. Altogether under 450,000 distinct CDR3 sequences are present, 15% to 20% being singletons, with the ten largest covering around 28%. This TCR derives from a boy under two years old who had a stem cell transplant for Wiskott-Aldrich syndrome, so the T cells may come from the graft donor. The gene calls are TRBV7-9 and TRBJ1-2; perhaps TRBD1 as D (5 bases). Sequencing was performed on PBMCs, mostly from graft donor cells, taken 360 days after TCRalphabeta/CD19-depleted stem cell transplant. CDR3 region: CASSHGHLQAF. For the CDR3, the DNA is TGTGCCAGCAGCCACGGACACCTTCAGGCCTTC. The complete variable domain, with remaining parts taken from reference TRBV7-9 and TRBJ1-2, reads DTGVSQNPRHKITKRGQNVTFRCDPISEHNRLYWYRQTLGQGPEFLTYFQNEAQLEKSRLLSDRFSAERPKGSFSTLEIQRTEQGDSAMYLCASSHGHLQAFGSGTRLTVV.